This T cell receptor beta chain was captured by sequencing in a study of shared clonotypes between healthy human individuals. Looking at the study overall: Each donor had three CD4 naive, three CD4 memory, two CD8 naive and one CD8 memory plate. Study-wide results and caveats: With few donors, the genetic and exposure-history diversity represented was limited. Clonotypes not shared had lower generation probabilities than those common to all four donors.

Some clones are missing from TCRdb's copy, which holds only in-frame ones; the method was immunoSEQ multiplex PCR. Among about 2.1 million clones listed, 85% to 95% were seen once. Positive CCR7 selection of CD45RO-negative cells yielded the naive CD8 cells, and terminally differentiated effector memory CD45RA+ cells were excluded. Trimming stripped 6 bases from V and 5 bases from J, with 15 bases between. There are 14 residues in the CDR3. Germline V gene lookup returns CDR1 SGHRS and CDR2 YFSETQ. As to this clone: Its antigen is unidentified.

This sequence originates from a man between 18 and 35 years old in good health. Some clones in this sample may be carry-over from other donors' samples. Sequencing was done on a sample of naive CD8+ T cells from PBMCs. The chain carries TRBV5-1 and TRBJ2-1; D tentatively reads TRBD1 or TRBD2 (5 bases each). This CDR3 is CASTRGERNNEQFF. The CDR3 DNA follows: TGCGCCAGCACCCGAGGGGAGCGGAACAATGAGCAGTTCTTC. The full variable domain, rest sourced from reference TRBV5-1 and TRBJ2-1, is KAGVTQTPRYLIKTRGQQVTLSCSPISGHRSVSWYQQTPGQGLQFLFEYFSETQRNKGNFPGRFSGRQFSNSRSEMNVSTLELGDSALYLCASTRGERNNEQFFGPGTRLTVL.